This T cell receptor beta chain is drawn from a study of cytomegalovirus exposure and HLA in healthy donors. By its share, this clone is medium-sized (0.01 to 0.1%). Separate from the approximately 670-subject first cohort, the approximately 120-subject validation cohort was the one that the donors belonged to. The protocol was immunoSEQ multiplex PCR, while the TCRdb copy is restricted to in-frame clones and leaves out a portion. Of some 60,000 clones listed, about 94% were seen once; the top ten hold less than 4.5%. This sequence originates from a man aged 18 to 35 in good health and CMV-seropositive. Sequenced sample: PBMCs.

This CDR3 is CASSYDLTGEQYF. CDR3 DNA sequence: TGTGCCAGCAGCTACGACTTGACGGGGGAGCAGTACTTC. The chain employs TRBV7-9 and TRBJ2-7; a weak D match, TRBD2 (5 bases). CDR1 and CDR2 (germline): SEHNR, FQNEAQ (reference sequence). V lost 4 bases and J lost 7, with 14 bases in between. This CDR3 has 13 amino acids.